One and the same sample provided the 30 T cell receptor beta chains below, sequenced in a study of CD4 T cells in relation to SARS-CoV-2 and coronaviruses. Antigens for these TCRs are unknown. Assay: immunoSEQ multiplex PCR; the TCRdb copy retains only in-frame clones and omits some. The sample has 38,000 or so clones, 70% to 85% seen once; the top ten hold around 6.6%. Sample: naive CD4+ T cells from PBMCs, cultured in vitro. Subset noted: naive CD4+ T cells isolated by negative enrichment. Receptors originate from an adult with COVID-19.

The chain joins TRBV7-2 to TRBJ2-5; 8 bases are shared with TRBD2. Germline assignment: CDR1 SGHTA and CDR2 FQGNSA. This CDR3 region has 14 residues. The trim removed 2 bases at V and 10 bases at J, leaving 9 bases unmatched. This CDR3 is CASSLTLAGRRQYF. CDR3 bases: TGTGCCAGCAGCTTAACTCTAGCGGGTCGGCGCCAGTACTTC. Full variable domain (rest looked up from reference TRBV7-2 and TRBJ2-5): GAGVSQSPSNKVTEKGKDVELRCDPISGHTALYWYRQSLGQGLEFLIYFQGNSAPDKSGLPSDRFSAERTGGSVSTLTIQRTQQEDSAVYLCASSLTLAGRRQYFGPGTRLLVL.

This chain joins TRBV28 and TRBJ2-7; D is uncertain. The CDR3 has 16 residues. CDR1 and CDR2 from the germline V gene are MDHEN and SYDVKM. V was cut by 6 bases and J by 5 bases, with 23 bases left in between. The CDR3 DNA follows: TGTGCCAGCAGCGTTAACGCCGTTGCTCCCTTCCACGAGCAGTACTTC. This translates into CASSVNAVAPFHEQYF.

The chain has TRBV28 and TRBJ2-1, with 10 bases aligning to TRBD1. Looked up from germline, CDR1 is MDHEN and CDR2 is SYDVKM. V gave up 5 bases and J gave up 2 bases; unmatched junction bases: 3. The CDR3 sequence is 15 residues long. The CDR3 DNA sequence: TGTGCCAGCAGTCCTGGACAGGGGGCCTACAATGAGCAGTTCTTC. This translates into CASSPGQGAYNEQFF.

J is TRBJ2-1 and V is TRBV6-2 or TRBV6-3; tentatively, D is TRBD2 (5 bases). CDR3 size: 13 residues. Germline V gives CDR1 MNHEY, CDR2 SVGEGT. V was pared by 3 bases and J by 8 bases, with 11 bases between. Here the CDR3 DNA reads TGTGCCAGCAGTTATGGGAGTTACTATGAGCAGTTCTTC. This gives the protein CASSYGSYYEQFF.

This clone was recorded a few times. The CDR3 protein is CASSPRGTGEFNTEAFF. The CDR3 region has the DNA TGCGCCAGCAGCCCCCGCGGGACAGGGGAATTTAACACTGAAGCTTTCTTT. V gene TRBV4-1 combines with J gene TRBJ1-1, with 10 bases matching TRBD1. Trimming at V came to 4 bases and at J to 2 bases, leaving 10 bases not matched to a gene. CDR1 and CDR2 (germline): MGHRA, YSYEKL. The CDR3 covers 17 residues.

The chain combines TRBV9 with TRBJ2-2, with TRBD1 matching over 10 bases. Looked up from germline, CDR1 is SGDLS and CDR2 is YYNGEE. The CDR3 length is 16 residues. Trimming removed 4 bases from V and 4 bases from J; junction bases left unmatched: 7. The CDR3 DNA sequence: TGTGCCAGCAGCTTAAGACAGGGGGCAGGCACCGGGGAGCTGTTTTTT. Translating gives CASSLRQGAGTGELFF.

This clone was found a few times. The chain couples TRBV6-6 to TRBJ1-5, with D perhaps matching TRBD1 (5 bases). Trimming took off 2 bases at V and 11 bases at J, with 13 bases between the two ends. The CDR3 runs to 13 residues. From germline, CDR1 is MNHNY and CDR2 SVGAGI (reference sequence). CDR3 loop: CASSYRGSETQHF. In nucleotides, the CDR3 is TGTGCCAGCAGTTACAGGGGTAGTGAGACCCAGCATTTT.

This chain joins TRBV2 and TRBJ2-5; 12 nucleotides agree with TRBD1. V was clipped by 6 bases and J by 5 bases; unmatched bases: 7. From germline, CDR1 is SNHLY and CDR2 FYNNEI. This CDR3 contains 15 residues. CDR3 bases: TGTGCCAGCAGCCGCGGGACAGGGGGCAAGGAGACCCAGTACTTC. It is translated as CASSRGTGGKETQYF.

The chain employs TRBV3-1 (or the pseudogene TRBV3-2) and TRBJ2-1; the D is unclear. The CDR3 is made up of 12 amino acids. The germline V and J ends were trimmed by 3 bases and 5 bases, with 5 bases remaining between them. Germline loops: CDR1 LGHDT, CDR2 YNNKEL (reference sequence). The CDR3 DNA follows: TGTGCCAGCAGCCAGCCAAACAATGAGCAGTTCTTC. This translates into CASSQPNNEQFF.

This chain links TRBV7-9 with TRBJ1-2, with a weak D call TRBD1 (6 bases). Germline lookup yields CDR1 SEHNR and CDR2 FQNEAQ (reference sequence). This CDR3 has 15 amino acids. The V and J ends lost 4 bases and 3 bases respectively, with 15 bases between them. The CDR3 coding sequence is TGTGCCAGCAGCTACCTTTGGGGGCCCGACTATGGCTACACCTTC. This gives the protein CASSYLWGPDYGYTF.

The chain has TRBV28 and TRBJ1-5; 9 positions agree with TRBD1. V was pared by 7 bases and J by 4 bases, with 11 bases of the junction left unmatched. The germline CDR1 and CDR2 sequences are MDHEN and SYDVKM. The CDR3 spans 16 residues. Written as DNA, the CDR3 is TGTGCCAGCATGCGTACAGGGGGCCAGCGTAATCAGCCCCAGCATTTT. It specifies CASMRTGGQRNQPQHF.

The chain carries TRBV18 and TRBJ2-2; D may be TRBD2 (5 bases). Per germline, CDR1 KGHSH and CDR2 LQKENI. V lost 3 bases and J 3 bases, leaving 14 bases between the germline ends. This CDR3 has 16 amino acids. The DNA of the CDR3 is TGTGCCAGCTCACCCTTCCAGCGGATTGACACCGGGGAGCTGTTTTTT. It specifies CASSPFQRIDTGELFF.

The chain has TRBV4-3 and TRBJ2-2, with a weak D call TRBD2 (6 bases). CDR3 length: 15 residues. The ends were cut back, 3 bases at V and 2 bases at J, with 10 bases in the middle. Germline loops: CDR1 LGHNA, CDR2 YSLEER. The CDR3 protein is CASSQWRENTGELFF. In DNA form, the CDR3 reads TGCGCCAGCAGCCAGTGGCGGGAAAACACCGGGGAGCTGTTTTTT.

This chain uses TRBV11-3 with TRBJ2-7; 8 bases are a match to TRBD1. This CDR3 region has 14 residues. V was clipped by 8 bases and J by 0 bases; unmatched bases: 6. The germline gives CDR1 SGHNT, CDR2 YENEEA. CDR3 residues: CASGWTGHSYEQYF. CDR3 coding DNA: TGTGCCAGCGGCTGGACAGGGCACTCCTACGAGCAGTACTTC. The whole variable domain, remainder taken from reference TRBV11-3 and TRBJ2-7, is EAGVVQSPRYKIIEKKQPVAFWCNPISGHNTLYWYLQNLGQGPELLIRYENEEAVDDSQLPKDRFSAERLKGVDSTLKIQPAELGDSAVYLCASGWTGHSYEQYFGPGTRLTVT.

The J gene is TRBJ1-2, the V gene TRBV28; possibly TRBD1 for D (6 bases). Germline loops: CDR1 MDHEN, CDR2 SYDVKM. The CDR3 runs to 14 residues. Trimming cost V 4 bases and J 8 bases, with 17 bases left between them. The CDR3 loop reads CASSSAHRDRGYTF. CDR3 bases: TGTGCCAGCAGTTCCGCCCACAGGGATAGGGGCTACACCTTC.

The chain combines TRBV6-5 with TRBJ2-7; 10 bases agree with TRBD2. This CDR3 region has 14 residues. The ends lost 6 bases at V and 3 bases at J; junction bases unmatched: 5. Per germline, CDR1 MNHEY and CDR2 SVGAGI. The CDR3, as DNA: TGTGCCAGCAGCGAGCGGGAGGGAATCTACGAGCAGTACTTC. The encoded protein is CASSEREGIYEQYF.

The CDR3 sequence is CASRTAPHQPQHF. Written as DNA, the CDR3 is TGTGCCAGCAGGACCGCGCCCCATCAGCCCCAGCATTTT. The genes are TRBV2 and TRBJ1-5; D not resolved. CDR1 and CDR2 (germline): SNHLY, FYNNEI. V lost 6 bases, J lost 5 bases, and 11 bases lay in between. This CDR3 has 13 residues.

The V and J genes are TRBV5-1 and TRBJ2-2; 10 bases are shared with TRBD1. Germline V CDR1 and CDR2: SGHRS, YFSETQ. The CDR3 has 16 amino acids. With 4 bases clipped from V and 4 bases from J, the junction kept 7 bases outside the gene matches. As DNA, the CDR3 is TGCGCCAGCAGCCCCGGGACAGGGGTTTTCACCGGGGAGCTGTTTTTT. Its translation: CASSPGTGVFTGELFF.

To note about this clone: A junction boundary mismatches the germline segment, possibly from a read error. This chain connects TRBV18 to TRBJ1-4; TRBD1 might be the D (6 bases). The CDR3 covers 11 residues. Germline loops: CDR1 KGHSH, CDR2 LQKENI. CDR3 sequence (DNA): TGTGCCAGCTCACCATCGGACAGCGCAACTTTT. Its protein is CASSPSDSATF.

The CDR3 bases are TGTGCCAGCAGCTTAAGGGACGAGGGAGGTGAAGCTTTCTTT. Protein product: CASSLRDEGGEAFF. V and J are TRBV7-6 and TRBJ1-1; possibly TRBD1 for D (5 bases). Trimming removed 2 bases at V and 7 bases at J, with 14 bases between. Germline V gene data show CDR1 as SGHVS and CDR2 as FNYEAQ. The CDR3 is 14 amino acids.

The chain employs TRBV2 and TRBJ2-3, with D uncertain. Germline assignment: CDR1 SNHLY and CDR2 FYNNEI. The V end was cut by 7 bases, the J end by 0 bases, with 5 bases between. The CDR3 consists of 12 residues. The CDR3 DNA is TGTGCCAGCACTCTAAGCACAGATACGCAGTATTTT. This encodes CASTLSTDTQYF.

The rearrangement joins TRBV10-2 to TRBJ1-2; D call uncertain. The CDR3 length is 15 residues. Germline CDR1 WSHSY, CDR2 SAAADI. Trimming left V 4 bases short and J 5 bases short, with 17 bases between. The CDR3: CASSGGGPGLYGYTF. CDR3 nucleotide sequence: TGCGCCAGCAGTGGGGGTGGCCCAGGTCTTTATGGCTACACCTTC.

In this sample, this clone turned up once. The chain is built from TRBV28 and TRBJ2-1, with D possibly TRBD2 on 5 matching bases. CDR3 length: 14 residues. V was clipped by 5 bases and J by 4 bases, with 12 bases between them. Germline V gene data show CDR1 as MDHEN and CDR2 as SYDVKM. The DNA of the CDR3 is TGTGCCAGCAGTCCACAACTAGTTTACAATGAGCAGTTCTTC. It codes for CASSPQLVYNEQFF.

CDR3 sequence (DNA): TGTGCCAGCAGCTCCAGGACAGGGGTCTACAATGAGCAGTTCTTC. Amino acids: CASSSRTGVYNEQFF. The chain is built from TRBV13 and TRBJ2-1; 9 nucleotides align to TRBD1. V shed 4 bases and J 3 bases; nucleotides not matched to a gene: 4. CDR3 length: 15 residues. The germline CDR1 and CDR2 sequences are PRHDT and FYEKMQ (reference sequence).

This chain joins TRBV28 and TRBJ2-7, with 9 bases that match TRBD1. Germline assignment: CDR1 MDHEN and CDR2 SYDVKM. This CDR3 spans 16 amino acids. Losses at the gene ends were 5 bases for V and 4 bases for J; bases not matched to a gene: 12. The CDR3 DNA follows: TGTGCCAGCAGTCGACCCGGGGGACAGGGCTTATACGAGCAGTACTTC. Amino acids: CASSRPGGQGLYEQYF.

This clone was counted between two and nine times. As DNA, the CDR3 is TGTGCCAGCAGCGAAACACCGGGACCTTACAATGAGCAGTTCTTC. It specifies CASSETPGPYNEQFF. V gene TRBV11-1 combines with J gene TRBJ2-1; D is possibly TRBD1 or TRBD2 (5 bases each). The ends were cut back, 5 bases at V and 4 bases at J, with 15 bases in the middle. The length of the CDR3 is 15 residues. Germline-derived CDR1 and CDR2 are SGHAT and FQDESV (reference sequence).

The gene calls are TRBV7-9 and TRBJ2-5, with 8 bases aligning to TRBD2. The J segment lost 5 bases and the V segment lost 5 bases, leaving 19 bases of the junction unmatched. The CDR3 runs 18 residues. Germline CDR1 reads SEHNR; CDR2 reads FQNEAQ (reference sequence). Written as DNA, the CDR3 is TGTGCCAGCAGCCGCGCCACGCTGTTGCGGGAGGTAGAGGAGACCCAGTACTTC. Protein: CASSRATLLREVEETQYF.

The V and J genes are TRBV7-3 and TRBJ2-7; 9 bases fit TRBD2. The CDR3 has 15 residues. Germline CDR1 SGHTA, CDR2 FQGTGA. The V and J ends lost 5 bases and 3 bases, in that order; junction bases with no gene match: 8. The CDR3 region has the DNA TGTGCCAGCAGCCCCTCTGGCGGGAGGGGCTACGAGCAGTACTTC. Its translation is CASSPSGGRGYEQYF.

CDR3 nucleotides: TGTGCCTGGAGTGGCGGCGCAGGGCAGTTCTTC. Its protein is CAWSGGAGQFF. The chain joins TRBV30 to TRBJ2-1; D remains unclear. CDR3 size: 11 residues. Looked up from germline, CDR1 is GTSNPN and CDR2 is SVGIG (reference sequence). Deletions cut 1 base from V and 12 bases from J, with 10 bases between.

The chain links TRBV10-3 to TRBJ2-2; weak D call: TRBD1 (6 bases). V was shortened by 1 base and J by 1 base, with 10 bases between the two germline ends. CDR1 and CDR2 from the germline V gene are ENHRY and SYGVKD. The length of the CDR3 is 16 residues. CDR3 region: CAISEFDRKNTGELFF. The CDR3 DNA reads TGTGCCATCAGTGAGTTTGACAGGAAGAACACCGGGGAGCTGTTTTTT.